This T cell receptor (beta chain) was captured by sequencing in a study of blood T cells in healthy people across ages. Study-wide findings and caveats: Considered underestimates were the diversity estimates obtained from one million T cells.

For this clonotype: Its antigen is unknown.

A second roughly 7 to 12 cycle PCR used barcoded and J-beta primers. TCRdb fed the 5' RACE reads into MiXCR, producing one record per CDR3 protein. The sample contains roughly 500,000 distinct CDR3 sequences, 25% to 30% of which appear only once. The V gene lost 0 bases and the J gene lost 4 bases, with 7 bases spanning the gap. The length of the CDR3 is 15 residues. The germline CDR1 and CDR2 sequences are LGHNA and YSLEER. Sequencing was done on a sample of blood. J is TRBJ1-6 and V is TRBV4-3; D unresolved. The source is a woman in her 70s in good health. For the CDR3, the DNA is TGCGCCAGCAGCCAAGATTTGAATTATAATTCACCCCTCCACTTT. As protein: CASSQDLNYNSPLHF.